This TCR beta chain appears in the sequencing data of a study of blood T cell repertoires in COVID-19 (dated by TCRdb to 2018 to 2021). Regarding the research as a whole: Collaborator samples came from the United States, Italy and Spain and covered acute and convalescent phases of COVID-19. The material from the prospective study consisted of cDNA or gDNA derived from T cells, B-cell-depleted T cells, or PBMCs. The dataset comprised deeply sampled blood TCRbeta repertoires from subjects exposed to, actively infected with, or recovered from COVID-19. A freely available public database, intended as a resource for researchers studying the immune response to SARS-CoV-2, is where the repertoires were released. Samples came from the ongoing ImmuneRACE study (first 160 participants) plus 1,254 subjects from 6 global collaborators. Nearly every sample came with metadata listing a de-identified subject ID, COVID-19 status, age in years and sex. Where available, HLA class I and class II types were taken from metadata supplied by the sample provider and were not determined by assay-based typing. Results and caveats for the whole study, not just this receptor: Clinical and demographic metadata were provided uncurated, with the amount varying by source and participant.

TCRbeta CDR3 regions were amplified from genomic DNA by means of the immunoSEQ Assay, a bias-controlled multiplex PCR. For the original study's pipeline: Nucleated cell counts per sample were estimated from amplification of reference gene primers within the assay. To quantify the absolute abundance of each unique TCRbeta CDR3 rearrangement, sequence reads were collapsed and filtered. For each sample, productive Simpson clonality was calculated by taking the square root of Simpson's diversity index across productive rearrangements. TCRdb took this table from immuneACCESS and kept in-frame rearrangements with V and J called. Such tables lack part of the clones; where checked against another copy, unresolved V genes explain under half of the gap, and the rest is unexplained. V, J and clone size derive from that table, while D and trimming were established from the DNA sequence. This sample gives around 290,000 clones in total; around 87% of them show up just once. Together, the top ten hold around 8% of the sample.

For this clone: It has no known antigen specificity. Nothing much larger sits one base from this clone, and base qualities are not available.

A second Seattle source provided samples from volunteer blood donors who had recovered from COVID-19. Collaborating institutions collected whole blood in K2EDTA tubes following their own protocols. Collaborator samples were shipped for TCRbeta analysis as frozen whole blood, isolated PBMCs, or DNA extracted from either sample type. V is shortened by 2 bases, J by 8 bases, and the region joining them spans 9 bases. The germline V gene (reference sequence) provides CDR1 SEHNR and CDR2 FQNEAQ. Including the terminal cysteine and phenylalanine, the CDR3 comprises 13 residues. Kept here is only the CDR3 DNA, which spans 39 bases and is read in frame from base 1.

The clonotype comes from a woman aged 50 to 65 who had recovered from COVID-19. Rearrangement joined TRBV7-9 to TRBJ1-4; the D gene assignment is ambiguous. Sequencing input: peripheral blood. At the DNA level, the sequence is TGTGCCAGCAGCTTAACGGGGAACGAAAAACTGTTTTTT. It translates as CASSLTGNEKLFF.